These 26 T cell receptor beta chains share one sample of origin, sequenced in a study of identical twins. TCRdb itself ran the 5' RACE reads through MiXCR, one entry per CDR3 protein. Of 350,000 to 500,000 distinct CDR3 sequences in the sample, 15% to 20% were seen once. The sequenced sample consisted of naive T cells sorted from blood. These receptor sequences come from a man between 50 and 59 years old in good health.

This rearrangement joins TRBV3-1 to TRBJ2-1; 7 nucleotides agree with TRBD2. J was trimmed by 1 base and V by 1 base; bases with no gene match: 4. This CDR3 is 16 amino acids long. Germline CDR1 LGHDT, CDR2 YNNKEL (reference sequence). The CDR3 loop reads CASSQVDGRSYNEQFF. The CDR3 nucleotides are TGTGCCAGCAGCCAAGTAGACGGGAGGTCCTACAATGAGCAGTTCTTC.

This clonotype was observed at least ten times. This rearrangement joins TRBV7-2 to TRBJ2-7, with D perhaps being TRBD1 or TRBD2 (5 bases each). The V end was cut by 5 bases, the J end by 3 bases, with 14 bases between. This CDR3 has 14 amino acids. Germline assignment: CDR1 SGHTA and CDR2 FQGNSA. The CDR3: CASSHRDGYYEQYF. The CDR3 nucleotides read TGTGCCAGCAGCCACCGGGACGGGTACTACGAGCAGTACTTC.

This clonotype came up many times. CDR3 sequence: CASSTRLAGGSYNEQFF. The DNA for the CDR3 is TGTGCCAGCAGCACCCGACTAGCGGGAGGCTCCTACAATGAGCAGTTCTTC. The rearrangement uses TRBV11-2 and TRBJ2-1; TRBD2 aligns across 13 bases. The CDR3 has 17 amino acids. V was pared by 5 bases and J by 0 bases, with 4 bases of the junction left unmatched. Per germline, CDR1 SGHAT and CDR2 FQNNGV.

Many counts were recorded for this clonotype. V usage is TRBV15 and J usage is TRBJ1-1; no reliable D call. From germline, CDR1 is LNHNV and CDR2 YYDKDF (reference sequence). V was shortened by 3 bases and J by 6 bases, with 11 bases between the two germline ends. The CDR3 covers 13 residues. CDR3 sequence: CATSSIHGPEAFF. DNA of the CDR3: TGTGCCACCAGCAGTATACACGGGCCTGAAGCTTTCTTT.

The chain has TRBV11-1 and TRBJ2-1; TRBD2 agrees at 15 bases. Germline CDR1 is SGHAT and CDR2 is FQDESV (reference sequence). The CDR3 is 20 residues long. Trimming at V came to 4 bases and at J to 0 bases, leaving 10 bases not matched to a gene. This CDR3 reads CASSSTGLAGGPGSYNEQFF. CDR3 coding DNA: TGTGCCAGCAGCTCCACCGGACTAGCGGGAGGGCCCGGCTCCTACAATGAGCAGTTCTTC.

This clonotype has just a few counts. The rearrangement uses TRBV29-1 and TRBJ2-1, with 9 bases that match TRBD2. Germline V gene lookup returns CDR1 SQVTM and CDR2 ANQGSEA. This CDR3 has 16 residues. Trimming at V came to 0 bases and at J to 9 bases, leaving 12 bases not matched to a gene. CDR3: CSVEDRVAGVGVEQFF. In DNA form, the CDR3 reads TGCAGCGTTGAAGATAGGGTAGCGGGAGTCGGTGTTGAGCAGTTCTTC.

The V gene is TRBV9, the J gene TRBJ1-3; D gene ambiguous. V gave up 2 bases and J gave up 0 bases, with 3 bases separating them. This CDR3 is built from 13 residues. The germline CDR1 and CDR2 sequences are SGDLS and YYNGEE. CDR3 residues: CASSVDSGNTIYF. DNA for the CDR3: TGTGCCAGCAGCGTTGACTCTGGAAACACCATATATTTT. Full variable domain (remainder filled in from reference TRBV9 and TRBJ1-3): DSGVTQTPKHLITATGQRVTLRCSPRSGDLSVYWYQQSLDQGLQFLIQYYNGEERAKGNILERFSAQQFPDLHSELNLSSLELGDSALYFCASSVDSGNTIYFGEGSWLTVV.

The rearrangement links TRBV5-1 to TRBJ2-1; 9 positions agree with TRBD2. The CDR3 has 16 residues. Germline V lookup: CDR1 SGHRS, CDR2 YFSETQ. V lost 3 bases, J lost 4 bases, and 8 bases stayed unmatched. CDR3 region: CASSYLAGSGYNEQFF. CDR3 bases: TGCGCCAGCAGCTATCTAGCGGGATCGGGGTACAATGAGCAGTTCTTC.

V gene TRBV5-1 combines with J gene TRBJ1-1; D not certain. Germline values: CDR1 SGHRS, CDR2 YFSETQ. The CDR3 is made up of 13 amino acids. V was shortened by 4 bases and J by 4 bases, with 11 bases between the two germline ends. The CDR3 here is CASSLDLGTEAFF. The CDR3 nucleotides are TGCGCCAGCAGCCTGGATTTAGGCACTGAAGCTTTCTTT.

In its sample, this clonotype was seen many times. The chain uses TRBV4-3 and TRBJ2-1, with D possibly being TRBD1 (5 bases). Trimming took 6 bases from V and 3 from J, leaving 15 bases between them. The CDR3 loop spans 15 amino acids. Germline CDR1 LGHNA, CDR2 YSLEER. In DNA, the CDR3 is TGCGCCAGCAGTTTTCTACAGGCAAACTACAATGAGCAGTTCTTC. It translates to CASSFLQANYNEQFF.

This clonotype was detected only a few times. The chain uses TRBV15 and TRBJ2-3; D perhaps matches TRBD1 (6 bases). Trimming cost V 1 base and J 5 bases, with 13 bases left between them. Germline V gene sequence: CDR1 LNHNV, CDR2 YYDKDF (reference sequence). This CDR3 is built from 15 residues. The CDR3 bases are TGTGCCACCAGCAGAGTAACAGGGAGTATAGATACGCAGTATTTT. Translation: CATSRVTGSIDTQYF.

This clonotype was seen a few times. The chain combines TRBV10-3 with TRBJ2-2; D ambiguous. The CDR3 covers 16 residues. Germline CDR1 reads ENHRY; CDR2 reads SYGVKD. Trimming removed 6 bases from V and 2 bases from J, with 16 bases in between. In DNA form, the CDR3 reads TGTGCCATCAGCCCGAGGAGTGATCTCAACACCGGGGAGCTGTTTTTT. Its protein product is CAISPRSDLNTGELFF.

Ten or more counts support this clonotype. The chain recombines TRBV12-3 or TRBV12-4 with TRBJ2-7, with D unresolved. Trimming removed 4 bases from V and 6 bases from J, with 7 bases in between. The CDR3 has 11 residues. CDR3 sequence reads: CASSSRTEQYF. The CDR3, as DNA: TGTGCCAGCAGTTCCCGTACCGAGCAGTACTTC.

The gene calls are TRBV20-1 and TRBJ1-4; no firm D call. CDR3 size: 13 residues. Germline CDR1 DFQATT, CDR2 SNEGSKA (reference sequence). V lost 0 bases to trimming and J lost 7 bases, with 9 bases between them. The CDR3 DNA is TGCAGTGCTAGAGATCGTGTGATTGAAAAACTGTTTTTT. Translated: CSARDRVIEKLFF.

V usage is TRBV11-2 and J usage is TRBJ2-7; maybe TRBD1 (6 bases). Germline CDR1 SGHAT, CDR2 FQNNGV. V was clipped by 6 bases and J by 7 bases, with 13 bases between them. The CDR3 is made up of 12 amino acids. DNA for the CDR3: TGTGCCAGCAGTCCACAGGGTGGGGAGCAGTACTTC. Its protein product is CASSPQGGEQYF.

J is TRBJ1-5 and V is TRBV4-1; no clear D. From germline, CDR1 is MGHRA and CDR2 YSYEKL. V was trimmed by 1 base and J by 0 bases, leaving 10 bases between them. The CDR3 consists of 16 residues. The CDR3 nucleotides are TGCGCCAGCAGCCAAGGGGGAGGTGGTAGCAATCAGCCCCAGCATTTT. Residues: CASSQGGGGSNQPQHF.

CDR3 residues: CSADYPGASHEQFF. Written as DNA, the CDR3 is TGCAGTGCTGACTACCCTGGGGCTAGCCATGAGCAGTTCTTC. V and J are TRBV20-1 and TRBJ2-1, with D perhaps matching TRBD1 or TRBD2 (5 bases each). Germline CDR1 DFQATT, CDR2 SNEGSKA (reference sequence). There are 14 residues in the CDR3. The V end was cut by 5 bases, the J end by 8 bases, with 19 bases between.

This clonotype was seen repeatedly, ten times or more. The chain carries TRBV3-1 and TRBJ2-2; unclear D gene. There are 18 residues in the CDR3. Germline-derived CDR1 and CDR2 are LGHDT and YNNKEL (reference sequence). V was pared by 1 base and J by 5 bases, with 20 bases between. The CDR3 nucleotides are TGTGCCAGCAGCCAAGGCCCCGGTCCAGGTCGGTCGACCGGGGAGCTGTTTTTT. Amino acid sequence: CASSQGPGPGRSTGELFF.

This clonotype was found a few times. The J gene is TRBJ2-1, the V gene TRBV10-3, with 9 bases aligning to TRBD1. V shed 7 bases, J shed 7 bases, and the junction held 8 bases outside the gene matches. CDR3 length equals 14 residues. From germline, CDR1 is ENHRY and CDR2 SYGVKD. This CDR3 reads CAITPGQGRNEQFF. In nucleotides, the CDR3 is TGTGCCATCACACCGGGACAGGGACGGAATGAGCAGTTCTTC.

This rearrangement joins TRBV20-1 to TRBJ1-3, with D hard to call. The CDR3 length is 15 residues. Germline V gives CDR1 DFQATT, CDR2 SNEGSKA (reference sequence). V lost 0 bases and J 2 bases, leaving 11 bases between the germline ends. CDR3 in amino acids: CSARDIGTAGNTIYF. CDR3 sequence (DNA): TGCAGTGCTAGAGATATAGGAACGGCTGGAAACACCATATATTTT.

The chain joins TRBV18 to TRBJ1-1; D is uncertain. This CDR3 contains 13 residues. V was trimmed by 8 bases and J by 2 bases, leaving 12 bases between them. The germline V gene has CDR1 KGHSH and CDR2 LQKENI. CDR3 protein: CASATDLNTEAFF. In DNA, the CDR3 is TGTGCCAGCGCGACGGACCTAAACACTGAAGCTTTCTTT.

CDR3 nucleotide sequence: TGTGCCAGCTCACCGAAGTGGGCTAGCGGAGCCACCGAACTACCGAACACCGGGGAGCTGTTTTTT. Its protein product is CASSPKWASGATELPNTGELFF. V gene TRBV18 combines with J gene TRBJ2-2; 7 bases agree with TRBD2. Looked up from germline, CDR1 is KGHSH and CDR2 is LQKENI. The CDR3 consists of 22 residues. Losses at the gene ends were 3 bases for V and 0 bases for J; bases not matched to a gene: 22.

V is TRBV20-1 and J is TRBJ2-7, with 10 bases identical to TRBD2. The J segment lost 3 bases and the V segment lost 1 base, leaving 9 bases of the junction unmatched. Germline V gene data show CDR1 as DFQATT and CDR2 as SNEGSKA (reference sequence). The CDR3 is 16 amino acids. The CDR3 DNA reads as TGCAGTGCTAGAGGATACCAGCGGGGGGGGAACTACGAGCAGTACTTC. Translated, it gives CSARGYQRGGNYEQYF.

This clonotype has at least ten counts. This chain joins TRBV29-1 and TRBJ1-1; 7 nucleotides agree with TRBD1. CDR3 length equals 12 residues. The trim removed 5 bases at V and 6 bases at J, leaving 6 bases unmatched. CDR1 SQVTM and CDR2 ANQGSEA come from the germline V gene. CDR3 loop: CSVRGPGAEAFF. The CDR3 DNA sequence: TGCAGCGTTAGGGGGCCGGGAGCTGAAGCTTTCTTT.

This clonotype was seen only a few times. J is TRBJ2-7 and V is TRBV29-1; 8 bases fit TRBD1. The length of the CDR3 is 13 residues. V lost 7 bases to trimming and J lost 2 bases; unmatched junction nucleotides: 7. Germline CDR1 SQVTM, CDR2 ANQGSEA. DNA of the CDR3: TGCAGCGCTTCCCGGACAGGGACCTACGAGCAGTACTTC. Encoded protein: CSASRTGTYEQYF.

This clonotype appeared many times. This chain joins TRBV7-6 and TRBJ1-2, with D unresolved. CDR1 and CDR2 from the germline V gene are SGHVS and FNYEAQ. V lost 4 bases and J 7 bases, leaving 10 bases between the germline ends. The CDR3 runs 12 residues. CDR3 nucleotide sequence: TGTGCCAGCAGCTCGTCACATGGTGGCTACACCTTC. It yields the protein CASSSSHGGYTF.